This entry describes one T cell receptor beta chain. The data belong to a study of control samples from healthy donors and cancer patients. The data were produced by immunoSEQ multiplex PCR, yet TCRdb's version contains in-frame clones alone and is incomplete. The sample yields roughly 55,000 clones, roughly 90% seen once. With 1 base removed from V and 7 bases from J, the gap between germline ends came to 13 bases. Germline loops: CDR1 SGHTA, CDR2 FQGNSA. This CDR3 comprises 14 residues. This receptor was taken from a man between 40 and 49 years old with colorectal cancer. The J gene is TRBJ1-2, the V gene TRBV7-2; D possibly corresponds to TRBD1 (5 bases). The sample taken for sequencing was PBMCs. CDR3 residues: CASSLDWAGGGYTF. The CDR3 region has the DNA TGTGCCAGCAGCTTAGACTGGGCTGGGGGTGGCTACACCTTC. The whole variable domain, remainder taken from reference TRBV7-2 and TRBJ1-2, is GAGVSQSPSNKVTEKGKDVELRCDPISGHTALYWYRQSLGQGLEFLIYFQGNSAPDKSGLPSDRFSAERTGGSVSTLTIQRTQQEDSAVYLCASSLDWAGGGYTFGSGTRLTVV.